This T cell receptor (beta chain) emerged from a study of T cells after yellow fever vaccination. Study as a whole: Where fractions had low cell numbers, libraries were prepared from them with the SMART-Seq v4 Ultra Low Input RNA kit.

This clonotype has just a few counts. As yet, its antigen is unknown. 5'RACE template switching generated TCR cDNA, adding a universal primer site and UMIs. Using its own MiXCR run on the 5' RACE reads, TCRdb lists one record per CDR3 protein. The table lists more than 300,000 distinct CDR3 sequences, about 11% of them singletons. Study-level findings and limits: In post-booster samples, most primary-vaccination clones reappeared (just under 97% CD4, roughly 90% CD8). The CD4 and CD8 compartments had a small share of their clonotypes in common.

Germline trimming cut 7 bases from V and 7 bases from J; bases unmatched to any gene: 4. Germline V lookup: CDR1 MGHDK, CDR2 SYGVNS. The CDR3 is 13 residues long. The TCR comes from a man between 18 and 29 years old who received the YFV17D yellow fever vaccine. The chain recombines TRBV25-1 with TRBJ1-6, with 7 positions matching TRBD1. The source was CD4+ T cells sorted from PBMCs, collected 45 days after the yellow fever booster vaccination. The CDR3 sequence is CASIGTVNSPLHF. The CDR3 region has the DNA TGTGCCAGCATCGGGACAGTCAATTCACCCCTCCACTTT.